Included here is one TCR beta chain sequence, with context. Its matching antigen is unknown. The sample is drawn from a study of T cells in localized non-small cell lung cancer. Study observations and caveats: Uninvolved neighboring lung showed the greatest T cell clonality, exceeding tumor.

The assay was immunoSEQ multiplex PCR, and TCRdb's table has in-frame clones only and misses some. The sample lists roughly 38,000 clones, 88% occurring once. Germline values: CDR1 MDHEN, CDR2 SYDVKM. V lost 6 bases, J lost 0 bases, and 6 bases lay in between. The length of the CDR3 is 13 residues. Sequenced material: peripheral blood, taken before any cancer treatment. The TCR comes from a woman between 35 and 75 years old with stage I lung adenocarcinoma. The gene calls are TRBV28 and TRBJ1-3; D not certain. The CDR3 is CASRGSSGNTIYF. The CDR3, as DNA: TGTGCCAGCAGGGGGAGCTCTGGAAACACCATATATTTT.